This note documents a single TCR beta chain sequence. The sample is drawn from a study of blood T cell repertoires in COVID-19. In the study overall: Samples came from the United States, Italy and Spain, spanning acute and convalescent COVID-19. PBMCs, B-cell-depleted T cells, or T cells were the source of the cDNA or gDNA that made up the material.

In the study's own analysis: Estimated nucleated cell counts came from reference gene primer amplification. Clones were read by immunoSEQ multiplex PCR, and TCRdb kept only the in-frame ones, dropping some. The DNA was the basis for D and trimming; V, J and clone size are from that table. The table lists about 220,000 clones, roughly 80% of them singletons. With V trimmed by 3 bases and J by 8 bases, 10 bases remained unmatched. The germline CDR1 and CDR2 sequences are SGHRS and YFSETQ. This CDR3 is 16 amino acids long. The sequencing input was peripheral blood. V and J are TRBV5-1 and TRBJ1-4; TRBD1 matches at 10 bases. The TCR originated in a woman aged 70-85 years with acute or convalescent COVID-19. This chain's CDR3 is CASSSTDSTGGEKLFF. CDR3 in DNA: TGCGCCAGCAGCTCTACTGACTCGACAGGGGGCGAAAAACTGTTTTTT.